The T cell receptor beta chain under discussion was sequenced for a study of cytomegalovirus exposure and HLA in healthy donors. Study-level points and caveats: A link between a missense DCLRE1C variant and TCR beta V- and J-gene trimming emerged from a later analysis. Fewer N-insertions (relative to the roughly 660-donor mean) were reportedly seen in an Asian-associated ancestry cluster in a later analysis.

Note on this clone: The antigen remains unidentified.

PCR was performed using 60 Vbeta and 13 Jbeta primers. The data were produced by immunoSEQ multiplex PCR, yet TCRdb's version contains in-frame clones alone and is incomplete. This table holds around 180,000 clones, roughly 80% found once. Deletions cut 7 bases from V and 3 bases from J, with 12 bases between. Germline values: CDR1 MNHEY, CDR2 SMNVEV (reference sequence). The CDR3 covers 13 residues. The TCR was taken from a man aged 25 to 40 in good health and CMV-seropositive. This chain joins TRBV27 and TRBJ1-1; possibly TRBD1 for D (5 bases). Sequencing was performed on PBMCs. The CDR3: CASNPGGDTEAFF. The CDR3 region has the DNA TGTGCCAGCAACCCCGGGGGAGACACTGAAGCTTTCTTT.